The present T cell receptor (beta chain) was sequenced within a study of blood T cells in healthy people across ages. Together with a sample-barcoded 5' primer, a J-beta primer mix was included in a second PCR lasting about 6 to 12 cycles. The authors tagged each cDNA molecule using a template-switch adaptor with 12 random nucleotides. TCRdb reprocessed the 5' RACE reads via MiXCR and lists one record per CDR3 protein. The profile shows about a million distinct CDR3 sequences, about 53% of them singletons. With respect to this clonotype: Its antigen is undetermined.

Looked up from germline, CDR1 is SGHTA and CDR2 is FQGNSA. The CDR3 length is 16 residues. Study-level findings and limits: TCR beta diversity, measured per million T cells, fell in a roughly linear way with age. From one million sequenced T cells, diversity estimates were lower bounds.

The sample taken for sequencing was blood. The chain has TRBV7-2 and TRBJ2-4, with D possibly being TRBD1 or TRBD2 (5 bases each). The assigned J gene may be wrong: the sequence end matches TRBJ2-5 better. This receptor was obtained from a woman aged 55-69 years in good health. For the CDR3, the DNA is TGTGCCAGCAGCTTTGGGGGATACAGGACTCGGGAGACCCAGTACTTC. It yields the protein CASSFGGYRTRETQYF.